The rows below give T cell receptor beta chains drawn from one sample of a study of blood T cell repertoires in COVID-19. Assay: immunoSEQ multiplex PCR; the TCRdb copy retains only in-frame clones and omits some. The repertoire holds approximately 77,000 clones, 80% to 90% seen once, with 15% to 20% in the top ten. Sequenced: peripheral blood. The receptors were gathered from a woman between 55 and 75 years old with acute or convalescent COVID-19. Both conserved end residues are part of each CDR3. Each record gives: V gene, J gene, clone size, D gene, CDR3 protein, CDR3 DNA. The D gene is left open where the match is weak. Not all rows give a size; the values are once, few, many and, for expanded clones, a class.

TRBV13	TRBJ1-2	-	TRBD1	CASSFSGQGARYGYTF	TGTGCCAGCAGCTTTTCGGGACAGGGGGCGCGCTATGGCTACACCTTC
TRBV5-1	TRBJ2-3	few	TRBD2	CASSLAPAGSTDTQYF	TGCGCCAGCAGCTTGGCCCCAGCGGGGTCCACAGATACGCAGTATTTT
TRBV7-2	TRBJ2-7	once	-	CASSFFSYEQYF	TGTGCCAGCAGCTTCTTCTCCTACGAGCAGTACTTC
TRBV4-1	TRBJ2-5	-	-	CASSENQGLQETQYF	TGCGCCAGCAGCGAGAATCAGGGGCTCCAAGAGACCCAGTACTTC
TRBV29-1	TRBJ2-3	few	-	CSVDGGGVTDTQYF	TGCAGCGTTGATGGAGGGGGGGTGACAGATACGCAGTATTTT
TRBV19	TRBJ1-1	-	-	CASSPLRQDTEAFF	TGTGCCAGTAGTCCCCTGAGACAGGACACTGAAGCTTTCTTT
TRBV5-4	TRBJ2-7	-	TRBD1	CASSHRGGRNEQYF	TGTGCCAGCAGCCACCGAGGGGGCAGGAACGAGCAGTACTTC
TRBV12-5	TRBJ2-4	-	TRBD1	CASGFRYLGTGKNIQYF	TGTGCTAGTGGTTTTCGTTACCTCGGGACAGGCAAAAACATTCAGTACTTC
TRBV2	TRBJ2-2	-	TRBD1	CASSEEQGGTGELFF	TGTGCCAGCAGTGAGGAACAGGGGGGCACCGGGGAGCTGTTTTTT
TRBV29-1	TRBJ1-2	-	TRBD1	CSVEAGQGRDGYTF	TGCAGCGTTGAAGCGGGACAGGGGCGAGATGGCTACACCTTC
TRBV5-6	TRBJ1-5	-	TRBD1	CASSKDRGNQPQHF	TGTGCCAGCAGCAAGGACAGGGGGAATCAGCCCCAGCATTTT
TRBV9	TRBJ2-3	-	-	CASSVAGGENTDTQYF	TGTGCCAGCAGCGTAGCTGGCGGGGAGAACACAGATACGCAGTATTTT
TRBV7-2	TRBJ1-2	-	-	CASSLNGRVWYGYTF	TGTGCCAGCAGCTTAAACGGCAGGGTGTGGTATGGCTACACCTTC
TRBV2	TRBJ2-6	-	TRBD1	CASRGGPPSSGANVLTF	TGTGCCAGCAGAGGGGGCCCCCCGAGCTCTGGGGCCAACGTCCTGACTTTC
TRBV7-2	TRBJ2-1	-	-	CASSFRDIEGEQFF	TGTGCCAGCAGCTTCCGGGACATTGAGGGTGAGCAGTTCTTC
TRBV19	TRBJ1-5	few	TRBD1	CASDPLQGAVSNQPQHF	TGTGCCAGCGACCCACTACAGGGGGCTGTGAGCAATCAGCCCCAGCATTTT
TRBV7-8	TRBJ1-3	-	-	CASSSQARSGNTIYF	TGTGCCAGCAGCTCACAGGCTCGCTCTGGAAACACCATATATTTT
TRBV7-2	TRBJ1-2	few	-	CASSLTIGGEGYTF	TGTGCCAGCAGCTTAACTATCGGGGGTGAAGGCTACACCTTC
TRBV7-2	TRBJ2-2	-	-	CASSLMVQANTGELFF	TGTGCCAGCAGCTTAATGGTCCAGGCGAACACCGGGGAGCTGTTTTTT
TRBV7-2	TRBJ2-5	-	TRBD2	CASRAGLAGRGEETQYF	TGTGCCAGCAGGGCCGGACTAGCGGGGCGGGGGGAAGAGACCCAGTACTTC
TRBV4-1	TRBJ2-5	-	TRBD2	CASSQVIPGLAETQYF	TGCGCCAGCAGCCAAGTTATCCCTGGACTAGCAGAGACCCAGTACTTC
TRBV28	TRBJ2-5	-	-	CASSSRGAAQETQYF	TGTGCCAGCAGTTCTCGGGGGGCCGCCCAAGAGACCCAGTACTTC
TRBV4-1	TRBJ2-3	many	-	CASSHPLGLPPDTQYF	TGCGCCAGCAGCCATCCCTTGGGACTGCCCCCCGATACGCAGTATTTT
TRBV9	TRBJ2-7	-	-	CASSVDGKSFEQYF	TGTGCCAGCAGCGTAGACGGGAAGTCGTTCGAGCAGTACTTC
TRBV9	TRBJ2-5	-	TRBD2	CASSPSGGGQETQYF	TGTGCCAGCAGCCCAAGCGGGGGGGGTCAAGAGACCCAGTACTTC
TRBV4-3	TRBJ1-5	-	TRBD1	CASSQEDREGQPQHF	TGCGCCAGCAGCCAAGAGGACAGGGAGGGACAGCCCCAGCATTTT
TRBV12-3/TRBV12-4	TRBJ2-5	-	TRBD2	CASSRLAGETQYF	TGTGCCAGCAGCCGCCTAGCGGGGGAGACCCAGTACTTC
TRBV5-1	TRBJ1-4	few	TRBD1	CASSFGPLRGQGATNEKLFF	TGCGCCAGCAGCTTTGGGCCCTTACGGGGACAGGGGGCAACTAATGAAAAACTGTTTTTT
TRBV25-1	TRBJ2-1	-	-	CASSEPGEVYNEQFF	TGTGCCAGCAGTGAACCGGGGGAAGTCTACAATGAGCAGTTCTTC
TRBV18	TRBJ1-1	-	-	CASSPSLPGLMNTEAFF	TGTGCCAGCTCACCGTCATTACCTGGCCTCATGAACACTGAAGCTTTCTTT
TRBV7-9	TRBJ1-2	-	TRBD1	CASRAQGADYGYTF	TGTGCCAGCAGAGCACAGGGGGCGGACTATGGCTACACCTTC
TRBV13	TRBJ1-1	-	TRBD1	CASSFRDRGTEAFF	TGTGCCAGCAGCTTCCGGGACAGGGGCACTGAAGCTTTCTTT
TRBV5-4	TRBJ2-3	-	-	CASSQRFGQGRDTQYF	TGTGCCAGCAGCCAAAGATTCGGGCAGGGTCGAGATACGCAGTATTTT
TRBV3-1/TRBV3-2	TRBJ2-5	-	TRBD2	CASSNSLSGTSQETQYF	TGTGCCAGCAGCAATAGTCTAAGCGGGACTAGCCAAGAGACCCAGTACTTC
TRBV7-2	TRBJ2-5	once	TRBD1	CASSLTGGETQYF	TGTGCCAGCAGCTTGACAGGGGGAGAGACCCAGTACTTC
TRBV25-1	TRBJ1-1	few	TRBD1	CASSDSGGRDTEAFF	TGTGCCAGCAGTGACTCAGGGGGCCGTGATACTGAAGCTTTCTTT
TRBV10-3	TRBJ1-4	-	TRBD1	CAISSDRGDEKLFF	TGTGCCATCAGTTCAGACAGGGGTGATGAAAAACTGTTTTTT
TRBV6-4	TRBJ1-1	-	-	CASRAGNTEAFF	TGTGCCAGCAGAGCAGGGAACACTGAAGCTTTCTTT
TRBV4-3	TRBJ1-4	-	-	CASSQGQVDNEKLFF	TGCGCCAGCAGCCAAGGACAGGTGGATAATGAAAAACTGTTTTTT
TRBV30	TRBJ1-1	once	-	CAWIRNPGGLNTEAFF	TGTGCCTGGATACGCAATCCCGGGGGATTAAACACTGAAGCTTTCTTT
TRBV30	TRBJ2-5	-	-	CAWGPRRGETQYF	TGTGCCTGGGGCCCCCGCAGGGGAGAGACCCAGTACTTC
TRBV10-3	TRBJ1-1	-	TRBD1	CAISARTGTMNTEAFF	TGTGCCATCAGTGCCCGGACAGGGACTATGAACACTGAAGCTTTCTTT
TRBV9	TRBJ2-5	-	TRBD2	CASSENSGGAETQYF	TGTGCCAGCAGCGAAAATAGCGGGGGGGCGGAGACCCAGTACTTC
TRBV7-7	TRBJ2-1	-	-	CASSLSPNNEQFF	TGTGCTAGCAGCTTAAGCCCAAACAATGAGCAGTTCTTC
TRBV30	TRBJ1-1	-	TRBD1	CAWSLDGTVKRAFF	TGTGCCTGGAGTCTTGACGGGACAGTAAAAAGAGCTTTCTTT
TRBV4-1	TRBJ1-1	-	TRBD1	CASSIRTGNTEAFF	TGCGCCAGCAGCATTCGGACAGGGAACACTGAAGCTTTCTTT
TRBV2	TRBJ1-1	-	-	CASRGQSMNTEAFF	TGTGCCAGCAGAGGACAGAGCATGAACACTGAAGCTTTCTTT
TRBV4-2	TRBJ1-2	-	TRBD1	CASSQDPRQGAEWGYTF	TGTGCCAGCAGCCAAGATCCCCGACAGGGGGCGGAATGGGGCTACACCTTC
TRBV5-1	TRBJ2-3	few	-	CASRRGQGGDTQYF	TGCGCCAGCAGACGGGGGCAGGGGGGAGATACGCAGTATTTT
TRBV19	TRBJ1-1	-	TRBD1	CASSPTRDRNTEAFF	TGTGCCAGTAGTCCGACCCGGGACAGAAACACTGAAGCTTTCTTT
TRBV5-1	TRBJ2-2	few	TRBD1	CASSSGQGDTGELFF	TGCGCCAGCAGCTCCGGACAGGGGGACACCGGGGAGCTGTTTTTT
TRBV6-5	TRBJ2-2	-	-	CASSLEVGELFF	TGTGCCAGCAGTCTGGAGGTCGGGGAGCTGTTTTTT
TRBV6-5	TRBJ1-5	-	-	CASSWTVNQPQHF	TGTGCCAGCAGTTGGACAGTCAATCAGCCCCAGCATTTT
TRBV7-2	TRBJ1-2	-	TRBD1	CASSLRQGSMDGYTF	TGTGCCAGCAGCTTAAGACAGGGGAGTATGGATGGCTACACCTTC
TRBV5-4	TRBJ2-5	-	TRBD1	CASSLGGQGRETQYF	TGTGCCAGCAGCTTGGGAGGACAGGGCAGAGAGACCCAGTACTTC
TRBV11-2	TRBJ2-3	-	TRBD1	CASSQGQGAGTQYF	TGTGCCAGCAGCCAGGGACAGGGGGCAGGTACGCAGTATTTT
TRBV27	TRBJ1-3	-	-	CASSTGGGNTIYF	TGTGCCAGCAGCACAGGAGGGGGAAACACCATATATTTT